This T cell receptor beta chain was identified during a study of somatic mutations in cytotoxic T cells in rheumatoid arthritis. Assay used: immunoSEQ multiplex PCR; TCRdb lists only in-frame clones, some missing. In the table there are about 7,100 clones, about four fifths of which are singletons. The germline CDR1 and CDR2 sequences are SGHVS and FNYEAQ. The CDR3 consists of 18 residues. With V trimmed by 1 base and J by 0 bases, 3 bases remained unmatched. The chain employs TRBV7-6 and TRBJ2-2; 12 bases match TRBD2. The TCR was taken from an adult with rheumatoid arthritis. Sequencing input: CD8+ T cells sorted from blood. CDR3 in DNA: TGTGCCAGCAGCTTAGGGACTAGCGGGAACGCGAACACCGGGGAGCTGTTTTTT. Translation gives CASSLGTSGNANTGELFF.